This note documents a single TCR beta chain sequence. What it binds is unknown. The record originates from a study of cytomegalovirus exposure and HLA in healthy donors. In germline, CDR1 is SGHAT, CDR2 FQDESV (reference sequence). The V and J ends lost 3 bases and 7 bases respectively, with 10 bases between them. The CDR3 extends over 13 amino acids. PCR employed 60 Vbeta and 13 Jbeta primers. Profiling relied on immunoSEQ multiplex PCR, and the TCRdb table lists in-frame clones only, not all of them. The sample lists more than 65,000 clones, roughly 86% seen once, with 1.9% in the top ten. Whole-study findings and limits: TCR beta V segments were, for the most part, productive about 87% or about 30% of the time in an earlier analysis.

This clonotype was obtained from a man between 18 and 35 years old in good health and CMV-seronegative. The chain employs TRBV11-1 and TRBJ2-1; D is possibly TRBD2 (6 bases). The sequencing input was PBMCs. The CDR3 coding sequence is TGTGCCAGCAGCTTCTTCGGGAGTAATGAGCAGTTCTTC. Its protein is CASSFFGSNEQFF.